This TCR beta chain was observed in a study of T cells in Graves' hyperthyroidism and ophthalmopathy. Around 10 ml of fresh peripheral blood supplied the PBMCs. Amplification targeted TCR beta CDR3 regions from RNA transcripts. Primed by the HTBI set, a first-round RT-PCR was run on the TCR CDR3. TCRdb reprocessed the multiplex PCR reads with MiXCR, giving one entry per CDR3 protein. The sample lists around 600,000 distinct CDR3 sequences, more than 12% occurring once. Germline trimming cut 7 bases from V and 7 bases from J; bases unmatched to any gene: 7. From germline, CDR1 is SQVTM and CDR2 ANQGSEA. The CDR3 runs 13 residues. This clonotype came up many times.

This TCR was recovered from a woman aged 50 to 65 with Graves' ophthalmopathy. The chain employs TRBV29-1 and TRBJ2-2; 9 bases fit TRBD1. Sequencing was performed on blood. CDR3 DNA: TGCAGCGCCTGGACAGGGGAAGGCGGGGAGCTGTTTTTT. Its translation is CSAWTGEGGELFF.